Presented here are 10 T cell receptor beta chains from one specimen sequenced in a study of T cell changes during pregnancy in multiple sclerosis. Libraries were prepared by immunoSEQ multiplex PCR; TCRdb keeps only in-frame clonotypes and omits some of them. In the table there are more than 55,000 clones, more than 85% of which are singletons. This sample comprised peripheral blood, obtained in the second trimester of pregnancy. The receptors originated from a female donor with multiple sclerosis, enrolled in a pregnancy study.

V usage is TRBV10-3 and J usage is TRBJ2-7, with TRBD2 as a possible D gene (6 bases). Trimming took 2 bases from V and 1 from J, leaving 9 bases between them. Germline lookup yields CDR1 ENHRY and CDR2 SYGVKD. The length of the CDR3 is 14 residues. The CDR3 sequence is CAISEREWSYEQYF. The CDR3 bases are TGTGCCATCAGTGAGCGGGAGTGGTCCTACGAGCAGTACTTC.

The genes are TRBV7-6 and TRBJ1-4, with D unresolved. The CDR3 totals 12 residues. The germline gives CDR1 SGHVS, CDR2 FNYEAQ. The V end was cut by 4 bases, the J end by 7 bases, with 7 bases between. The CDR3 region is CASSSGSEKLFF. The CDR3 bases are TGTGCCAGCAGCTCCGGTAGTGAAAAACTGTTTTTT. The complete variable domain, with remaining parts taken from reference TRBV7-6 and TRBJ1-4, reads GAGVSQSPRYKVTKRGQDVALRCDPISGHVSLYWYRQALGQGPEFLTYFNYEAQQDKSGLPNDRFSAERPEGSISTLTIQRTEQRDSAMYRCASSSGSEKLFFGSGTQLSVL.

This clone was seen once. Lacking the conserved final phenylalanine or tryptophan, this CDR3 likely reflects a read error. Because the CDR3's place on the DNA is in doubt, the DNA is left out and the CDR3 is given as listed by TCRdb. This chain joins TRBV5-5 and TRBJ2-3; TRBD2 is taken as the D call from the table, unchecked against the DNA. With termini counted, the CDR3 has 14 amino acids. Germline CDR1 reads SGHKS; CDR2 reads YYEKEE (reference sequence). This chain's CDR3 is CASSPGLLGPTSDA.

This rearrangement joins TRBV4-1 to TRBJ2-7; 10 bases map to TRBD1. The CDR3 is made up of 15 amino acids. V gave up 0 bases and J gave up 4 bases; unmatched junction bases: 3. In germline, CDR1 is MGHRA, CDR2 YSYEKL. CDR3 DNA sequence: TGCGCCAGCAGCCAAGAAAGGGACAGGGGTTACGAGCAGTACTTC. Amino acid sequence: CASSQERDRGYEQYF.

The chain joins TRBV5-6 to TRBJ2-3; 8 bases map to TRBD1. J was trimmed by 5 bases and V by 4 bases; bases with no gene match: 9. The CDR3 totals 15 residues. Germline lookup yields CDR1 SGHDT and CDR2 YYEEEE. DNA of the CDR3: TGTGCCAGCAGCCCTACAGGGGGAAGGGTAGATACGCAGTATTTT. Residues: CASSPTGGRVDTQYF.

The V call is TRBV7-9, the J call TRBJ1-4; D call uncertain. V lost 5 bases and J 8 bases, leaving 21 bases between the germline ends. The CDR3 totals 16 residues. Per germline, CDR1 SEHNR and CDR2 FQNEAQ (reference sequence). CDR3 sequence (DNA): TGTGCCAGCAGCCCTCGGACCGGGGAATGGGAGGAAAAACTGTTTTTT. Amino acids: CASSPRTGEWEEKLFF.

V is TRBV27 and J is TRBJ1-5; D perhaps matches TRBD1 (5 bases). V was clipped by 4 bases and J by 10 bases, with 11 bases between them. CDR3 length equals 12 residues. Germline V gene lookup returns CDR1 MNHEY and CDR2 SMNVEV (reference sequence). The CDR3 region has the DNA TGTGCCAGCAGTTCACAAACAGGTCCCCAGCATTTT. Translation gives CASSSQTGPQHF.

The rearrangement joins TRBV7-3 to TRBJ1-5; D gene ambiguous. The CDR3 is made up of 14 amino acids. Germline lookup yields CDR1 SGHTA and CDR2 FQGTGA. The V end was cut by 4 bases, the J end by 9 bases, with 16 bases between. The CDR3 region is CASSSESLGRPQHF. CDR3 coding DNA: TGTGCCAGCAGCTCAGAGAGCCTTGGGAGGCCCCAGCATTTT. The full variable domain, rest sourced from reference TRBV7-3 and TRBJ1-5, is GAGVSQTPSNKVTEKGKYVELRCDPISGHTALYWYRQSLGQGPEFLIYFQGTGAADDSGLPNDRFFAVRPEGSVSTLKIQRTERGDSAVYLCASSSESLGRPQHFGDGTRLSIL.

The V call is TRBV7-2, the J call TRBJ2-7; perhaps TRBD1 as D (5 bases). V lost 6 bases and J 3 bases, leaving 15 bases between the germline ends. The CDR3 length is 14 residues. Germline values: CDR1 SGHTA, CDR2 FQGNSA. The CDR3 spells CASSQDPQGYEQYF. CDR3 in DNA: TGTGCCAGCAGTCAGGACCCTCAGGGCTACGAGCAGTACTTC.

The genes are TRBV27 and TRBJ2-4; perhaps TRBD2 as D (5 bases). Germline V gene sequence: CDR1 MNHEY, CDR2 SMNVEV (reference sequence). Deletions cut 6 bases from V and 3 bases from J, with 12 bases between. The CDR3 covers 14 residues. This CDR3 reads CASSPGGGKNIQYF. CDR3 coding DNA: TGTGCCAGCAGCCCTGGAGGAGGCAAAAACATTCAGTACTTC.